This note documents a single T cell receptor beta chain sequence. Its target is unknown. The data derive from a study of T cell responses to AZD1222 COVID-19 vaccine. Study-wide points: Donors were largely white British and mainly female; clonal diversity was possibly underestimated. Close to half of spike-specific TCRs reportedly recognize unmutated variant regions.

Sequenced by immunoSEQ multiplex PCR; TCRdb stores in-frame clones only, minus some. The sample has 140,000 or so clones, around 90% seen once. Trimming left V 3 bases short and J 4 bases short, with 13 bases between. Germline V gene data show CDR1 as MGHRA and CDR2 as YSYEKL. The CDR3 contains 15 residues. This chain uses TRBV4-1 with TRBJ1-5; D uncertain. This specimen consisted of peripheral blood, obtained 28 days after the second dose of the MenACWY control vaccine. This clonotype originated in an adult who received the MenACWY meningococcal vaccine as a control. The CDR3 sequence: CASSHVLQWNQPQHF. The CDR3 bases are TGCGCCAGCAGCCATGTACTTCAGTGGAATCAGCCCCAGCATTTT.